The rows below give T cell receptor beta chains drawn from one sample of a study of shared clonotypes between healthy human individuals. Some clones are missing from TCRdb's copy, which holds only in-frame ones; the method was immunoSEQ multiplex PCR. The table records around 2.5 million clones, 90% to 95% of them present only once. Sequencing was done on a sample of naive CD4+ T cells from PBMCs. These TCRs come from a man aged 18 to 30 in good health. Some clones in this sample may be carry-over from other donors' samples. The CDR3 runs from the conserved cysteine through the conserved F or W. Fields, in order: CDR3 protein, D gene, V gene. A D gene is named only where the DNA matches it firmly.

CDR3 protein: CASSPILAGGAHQQFF
D gene: TRBD2
V gene: TRBV7-9

CDR3 protein: CASSPRLSSGNTIYF
D gene: NA
V gene: TRBV7-9

CDR3 protein: CASVTQGERTEAFF
D gene: TRBD1
V gene: TRBV19

CDR3 protein: CASSVGTSGGPSTDTQYF
D gene: TRBD2
V gene: TRBV9

CDR3 protein: CASSLARGAGANVLTF
D gene: NA
V gene: TRBV7-8

CDR3 protein: CASSEAKGLVEVRVNTQYF
D gene: NA
V gene: TRBV6-1

CDR3 protein: CSVKEDGTDTQYF
D gene: NA
V gene: TRBV29-1

CDR3 protein: CASSYPGGGNTIYF
D gene: NA
V gene: TRBV6-5

CDR3 protein: CASSPMGQGDIQYF
D gene: TRBD1
V gene: TRBV18

CDR3 protein: CASTVPRGVGWTEAFF
D gene: NA
V gene: TRBV28

CDR3 protein: CASSPRREAALNYGYTF
D gene: NA
V gene: TRBV7-9

CDR3 protein: CASSSTTSGSGGELFF
D gene: TRBD2
V gene: TRBV28

CDR3 protein: CASKRQGGWVDGYTF
D gene: TRBD1
V gene: TRBV5-4

CDR3 protein: CASSSSRAETQYF
D gene: NA
V gene: TRBV19

CDR3 protein: CASSSGTGGADTQYF
D gene: TRBD1
V gene: TRBV11-3

CDR3 protein: CASSSDRGTSRNTEAFF
D gene: TRBD1
V gene: TRBV28

CDR3 protein: CASRRAGSSYEQYF
D gene: NA
V gene: TRBV6-1